The entry that follows covers one T cell receptor beta chain sequence. Antigen specificity is unknown. With a J-beta primer mix and a sample-barcoded 5' primer, a second PCR ran about 6 to 11 cycles. TCRdb reanalysed the 5' RACE reads using MiXCR and keeps one entry per CDR3 protein. Of around 500,000 distinct CDR3 sequences listed, about a quarter were seen once; the top ten hold over 3.5%. The sample comes from a study of blood T cells in healthy people across ages. Whole-study findings and limits: Researchers deemed the diversity estimates from one million T cells underestimates. The long-lived group displayed more naive CD4+ cells, plus higher diversity, than the aged donors did.

CDR3 length equals 14 residues. The V gene's germline CDR1 is GTSNPN and CDR2 SVGIG (reference sequence). Isolation recovered at least 6.5 million PBMCs from every sample. In addition, the sample was reused for a study of T cells of mothers and their children. From that second work: Per mother, over 8 million TCR beta CDR3 reads were obtained; per child, about 3.3 million.

The source of this sequence is a boy aged 2 to 10 in good health. Sequenced sample: blood. This chain links TRBV30 with TRBJ2-1; D not certain. The DNA matches TRBJ2-5 better at its end, which makes the J call doubtful. CDR3 loop: CAYKPQLGQETQYF. The CDR3 nucleotides are TGTGCCTATAAACCCCAACTTGGCCAAGAGACCCAGTACTTC.